The entry that follows covers one T cell receptor beta chain sequence. This CDR3 has 16 residues. Between the trimmed V and J ends, which lost 0 bases and 9 bases, there was a span of 19 bases. Germline-derived CDR1 and CDR2 are SGHRS and YFSETQ. The data were obtained in a study of molecular identifiers for immune sequencing clone quantification. Via MiXCR, TCRdb re-called the PCR reads, giving one row per CDR3 protein. The data show approximately 630,000 distinct CDR3 sequences, with 25% seen just once and about 0.78% held by the top ten. Sequenced input: naive CD8+ T cells from blood, with Jurkat cell RNA spiked in. Regarding subset: FACS-sorted CD8+CD4-CCR7+CD45RA+ naive T cells. The chain employs TRBV5-1 and TRBJ2-1, with D possibly called TRBD1 or TRBD2 (6 bases each). This TCR was sampled from a human donor in good health. Some libraries in this study had Jurkat cell RNA spiked in. CDR3 in DNA: TGCGCCAGCAGCTTGGGACGGGGGAGCGAGGGGGTTGAGCAGTTCTTC. This sequence encodes CASSLGRGSEGVEQFF. Looking up the rest from reference TRBV5-1 and TRBJ2-1 gives the full variable domain: KAGVTQTPRYLIKTRGQQVTLSCSPISGHRSVSWYQQTPGQGLQFLFEYFSETQRNKGNFPGRFSGRQFSNSRSEMNVSTLELGDSALYLCASSLGRGSEGVEQFFGPGTRLTVL.